Shown below are 5 T cell receptor beta chains from a single sample sequenced in a study of Ad26.COV2.S vaccination and SARS-CoV-2 variants. Specified treatment: around 19 received Ad26.COV2.S at low or high dose, single or two shots; about 5 received placebo; per-sample allocation not given. Following the first vaccine or placebo injection, samples were taken on day 63. Assay used: immunoSEQ multiplex PCR; TCRdb lists only in-frame clones, some missing. The sample lists roughly 450,000 clones, around nine tenths occurring once. The sample here was peripheral blood, taken in a trial of Ad26.COV2.S vaccine versus placebo. Receptor source: a person aged 18-65 years who received the Ad26.COV2.S COVID-19 vaccine or a placebo.

This clone has only one observation. This chain joins TRBV7-9 and TRBJ2-7; the match to TRBD2 covers 13 bases. This CDR3 is built from 18 residues. Germline lookup yields CDR1 SEHNR and CDR2 FQNEAQ (reference sequence). Trimming cost V 6 bases and J 2 bases; bases outside gene matches: 13. The CDR3 region has the DNA TGTGCCAGCAGTCTACCATCCGGGACTAGCGGGACTGCCTACGAGCAGTACTTC. The encoded protein is CASSLPSGTSGTAYEQYF.

The chain recombines TRBV5-5 with TRBJ2-6; no firm D call. Between the trimmed V and J ends, which lost 1 base and 0 bases, there was a span of 11 bases. Germline V CDR1 and CDR2: SGHKS, YYEKEE (reference sequence). This CDR3 region has 17 residues. CDR3 region: CASSLSNSYSGANVLTF. The CDR3 nucleotides are TGTGCCAGCAGCTTGAGTAACAGTTACTCTGGGGCCAACGTCCTGACTTTC.

The chain joins TRBV6-2 or TRBV6-3 to TRBJ2-1; 9 nucleotides agree with TRBD2. Germline V gives CDR1 MNHEY, CDR2 SVGEGT. V lost 0 bases to trimming and J lost 7 bases; unmatched junction nucleotides: 7. The CDR3 is made up of 16 amino acids. CDR3 sequence reads: CASSYSKLAGWNEQFF. The CDR3 DNA follows: TGTGCCAGCAGTTACTCGAAACTAGCGGGCTGGAATGAGCAGTTCTTC.

This chain connects TRBV11-2 to TRBJ1-6, with a weak D call TRBD1 (5 bases). Germline CDR1 reads SGHAT; CDR2 reads FQNNGV. This CDR3 has 16 residues. Trimming pared 5 bases from V and 13 bases from J, leaving 24 bases between. The CDR3 nucleotides are TGTGCCAGCAGCCCCGAGTGGGGGAGACAGACTCGTCCCCTCCACTTT. Translated: CASSPEWGRQTRPLHF.

The rearrangement links TRBV5-1 to TRBJ2-5; D remains ambiguous. V gave up 3 bases and J gave up 0 bases, with 6 bases separating them. Germline CDR1 reads SGHRS; CDR2 reads YFSETQ. The CDR3 has 13 residues. In nucleotides, the CDR3 is TGCGCCAGCAGCTCAAGGTACCAAGAGACCCAGTACTTC. This gives the protein CASSSRYQETQYF.